These T cell receptor beta chains were read from a single sample in a study of blood T cell repertoires in COVID-19. Repertoires were generated with immunoSEQ multiplex PCR, while TCRdb's copy carries only in-frame clones and drops some. Of 210,000 or so clones in the sample, 80% were seen once. Material: PBMCs or T cells enriched from blood (not recorded which). These receptor sequences come from a man in his thirties or forties with acute COVID-19. Each CDR3 is given with its conserved first and last residue. D genes are given only for firm matches. The size of a clone is reported for some rows only, either as once, few or many, or as a class for expanded clones.

>.|.|TRBV10-1|TRBJ1-3
TGCGCCAGCAGTGAGTCGAGTACAGGAGGAAACACCATATATTTT
CASSESSTGGNTIYF
>TRBD1|.|TRBV10-1|TRBJ1-2
TGCGCCAGCAGTAAAGGGACAGGGCTTTTCACCTTC
CASSKGTGLFTF
>TRBD1|.|TRBV7-3|TRBJ1-6
TGTGCCAGCAGCATTACAGGGGCGAATTCACCCCTCCACTTT
CASSITGANSPLHF
>TRBD1|.|TRBV6-1|TRBJ1-1
TGTGCCAGCAGTGAAAACAGGGGAACTGAAGCTTTCTTT
CASSENRGTEAFF
>.|.|TRBV5-1|TRBJ1-2
TGCGCCAGCAGCTTGTTCCAGGGGACGTCTGGCTACACCTTC
CASSLFQGTSGYTF
>TRBD1|.|TRBV11-2|TRBJ1-5
TGTGCCAGCAGCACAGGGGCCGGGACAGGTAGGCAGCCCCAGCATTTT
CASSTGAGTGRQPQHF
>.|.|TRBV7-2|TRBJ2-7
TGTGCCAGCAGCCCGACCCCGACACACTACGAGCAGTACTTC
CASSPTPTHYEQYF
>.|.|TRBV7-6|TRBJ1-2
TGTGCCAGCAGCCCAAGGGGGAGGGAGGGCTACACCTTC
CASSPRGREGYTF
>TRBD2|.|TRBV19|TRBJ2-5
TGTGCCAGTAGAGGCGGGGGGAAGGAGACCCAGTACTTC
CASRGGGKETQYF
>TRBD1|.|TRBV4-2|TRBJ1-5
TGTGCCAGCAGCCGGACCGGGACAGAACTTAATGGGGGCAATCAGCCCCAGCATTTT
CASSRTGTELNGGNQPQHF
>TRBD2|.|TRBV11-2|TRBJ2-1
TGTGCCAGCAGCTTAGATAGGGCTAGCGGGGGGATATACAATGAGCAGTTCTTC
CASSLDRASGGIYNEQFF
>.|.|TRBV18|TRBJ1-3
TGTGCCAGCTCACCACCGCAGGGACTCTTGAGCTCTGGAAACACCATATATTTT
CASSPPQGLLSSGNTIYF
>.|.|TRBV6-5|TRBJ2-7
TGTGCCAGCAGTTACTCGCGGGCCTCCTACGAGCAGTACTTC
CASSYSRASYEQYF
>.|.|TRBV7-6|TRBJ1-3
TGTGCCAGCAGCTTGGACCCGACAGTCTCTGGAAACACCATATATTTT
CASSLDPTVSGNTIYF
>.|.|TRBV25-1|TRBJ1-5
TGTGCCAGCAGTGACCACAACAATCAGCCCCAGCATTTT
CASSDHNNQPQHF
>.|.|TRBV9|TRBJ1-2
TGTGCCAGCAGCGGCGGGTTTTATGGCTACACCTTC
CASSGGFYGYTF
>TRBD1|.|TRBV19|TRBJ1-4
TGTGCCAGTAGTTTCGGGACAGCCGCAACTAATGAAAAACTGTTTTTT
CASSFGTAATNEKLFF
>.|.|TRBV7-3|TRBJ2-3
TGTGCCAGCAGCTTAAGGGGGCAGGGAGAACCTTCAGATACGCAGTATTTT
CASSLRGQGEPSDTQYF
>TRBD1|.|TRBV2|TRBJ1-1
TGTGCCAGCAGTGAACAGGGGGTGGGCACTGAAGCTTTCTTT
CASSEQGVGTEAFF
>TRBD1|.|TRBV29-1|TRBJ1-2
TGCAGCGTTGGAGGGGCCAGGGGGAAAGGCTACACCTTC
CSVGGARGKGYTF
>.|.|TRBV10-3|TRBJ1-1
TGTGCCATCAGTGAGTCGGAGGGAGATGGGAACACTGAAGCTTTCTTT
CAISESEGDGNTEAFF
>TRBD2|few|TRBV5-4|TRBJ2-5
TGTGCCAGCAGCTTAAACGGACTAGCGCGAACCCAAGAGACCCAGTACTTC
CASSLNGLARTQETQYF
>TRBD1|.|TRBV5-5|TRBJ2-5
TGTGCCAGCAGCTTACTTTTCCGGGACAGGGTATCGGAAGAGACCCAGTACTTC
CASSLLFRDRVSEETQYF
>TRBD1|.|TRBV28|TRBJ1-2
TGTGCCAGCAGTTTAAGGGGGCCAACCTTCTACACCTTC
CASSLRGPTFYTF
>.|.|TRBV3-1/TRBV3-2|TRBJ1-4
TGTGCCAGCAGCCCACTAGGGGGAGGGGAAAAACTGTTTTTT
CASSPLGGGEKLFF
>.|few|TRBV9|TRBJ1-2
TGTGCCAGCAGCCTTTCGGGAGGGAACTCCTATGGCTACACCTTC
CASSLSGGNSYGYTF
>.|.|TRBV6-5|TRBJ2-5
TGTGCCAGCAGTTACGGCGGGACCCAGTACTTC
CASSYGGTQYF
>.|.|TRBV10-3|TRBJ1-4
TGTGCCATCAGTGATGGGCAGGGTGGTGAAAAACTGTTTTTT
CAISDGQGGEKLFF
>.|once|TRBV27|TRBJ1-2
TGTGCCAGCAGTTTCAGCGGTTTCAACTATGGCTACACCTTC
CASSFSGFNYGYTF